This TCR beta chain was retrieved from a study of tumor and adjacent non-tumor tissue in lung cancer. The overall study: Aged about 30 to 76 years, patients included roughly 10 men and 5 women with stage I to III disease. Each sample yielded approximately 4 million productive TCRbeta reads on average.

As for this clonotype: The antigen is unknown.

No cell sorting was done before RNA was extracted from the tissue. Distant lung tissue was collected more than 3 cm away from the tumor edge. The V gene end was trimmed by 7 bases and the J gene end by 2 bases; junction bases not matched to a gene: 7. The CDR3 loop spans 14 amino acids. General study findings and limits: Tumor repertoires had a smaller top 100 clone share than normal lung. Tumor tissue had significantly higher TCR diversity than normal lung.

Three rounds of nested PCR, following a modified ARM-PCR protocol, produced the TCRbeta library. TCRdb redid the calling of the multiplex PCR reads with MiXCR, one entry per CDR3 protein. The table shows some 100,000 distinct CDR3 sequences, with approximately 60% occurring only once. The V and J genes are TRBV12-3 or TRBV12-4 and TRBJ2-7; 8 bases align to TRBD2. This sequence originates from a man aged 30 to 45 with non-small cell lung cancer. The specimen sequenced was distant non-tumor lung tissue. This CDR3 reads CASTTLAGTYEQYF. The DNA of the CDR3 is TGTGCCAGCACCACCCTAGCGGGCACCTACGAGCAGTACTTC.